This paragraph covers one TCR beta chain sequence. Its recognized antigen is unknown. No much larger clonotype is one base removed from it; base qualities were not supplied. The T-cell fraction in tumor and uninvolved lung tissue was obtained from TCR sequencing using the immunoSEQ assay. Per the authors' processing: For survival analysis, patients were divided into high (upper tertile) and low (lower two tertiles) T-cell fraction groups, which were compared by log-rank test. A signed-rank test was used to test differences in T-cell fraction between paired tumor and uninvolved lung samples. TCRdb provides this immuneACCESS table in a form limited to in-frame rearrangements. Some clones are lacking; in checked studies, under half of them reflect an unresolved V gene, and why the rest are absent is not known. That table furnishes V, J and clone size, whereas the DNA furnished D and trimming. Present in this sample are 17,000 or so clones, around 85% of which were seen just once. The ten top clones hold over 5% of the sample.

Based on the germline V gene (reference sequence), the CDR1 and CDR2 sequences are MNHEY and SMNVEV. At the junction V is shortened by 2 bases and J by 4 bases, with 14 bases in between. Reading from cysteine to phenylalanine, the CDR3 counts 15 amino acids. Kept here is only the CDR3 DNA, which spans 45 bases and is read in frame from base 1. The sample originates from a study of tumor-infiltrating lymphocytes in localized non-small cell lung cancer (TCRdb year 2021). Regarding the study in general: Several histologies were represented in the cohort, which also included both smokers and never-smokers as well as patients whose samples were collected after neoadjuvant chemotherapy. Each patient contributed resected tumor tissue and uninvolved lung tissue from the same patient, described as non-adjacent to the tumor. Alongside flow cytometry, multiplex immunofluorescence, RNA-seq, exome sequencing and proteomics, TCR sequencing was applied to the same patients as one of several integrated assays. In total, the ICON cohort consisted of approximately 140 surgical patients with localized non-small cell lung cancer who had their tumors resected. A total of approximately 56 patients were included in the paired tumor versus uninvolved lung comparison of immunoSEQ T-cell fraction.

Enrollment in ICON was initiated in early 2016, and the last patient was enrolled in late 2018. In a subcohort of around 77 patients, fresh tumor and matched uninvolved tissue were collected for in-depth immune analyses, with TCR sequencing among those analyses. No cell sorting was done, and TCR sequencing was instead run on DNA isolated from bulk tissue. General findings and caveats noted by the study authors: Consistent with immunofluorescence CD3 counts, TCRbeta sequencing supported greater T cell infiltration in tumors than in uninvolved lung tissue. Because assay coverage varied across patients depending on available tissue quantity, TCR sequencing was performed for only a subset of the cohort. No difference in TCR-derived T-cell fraction was observed between the flow cytometry-defined immunotypes IM1 (good prognosis) and IM2 (poor prognosis). No association of tumor T-cell fraction from TCR sequencing with recurrence-free survival was found (p = 0.61). Because different pieces of the same tissue were used for different assays, technical variation could not be separated from intratumor heterogeneity.

The sample was lung tumor tissue. The chain couples TRBV27 to TRBJ1-1; TRBD1 is perhaps the D gene, given 5 matching bases. This receptor was obtained from a human donor with non-small cell lung cancer. The DNA is as follows: TGTGCCAGCAGTTTAGAGGGGCCGGTCTTCACTGAAGCTTTCTTT. Protein translation: CASSLEGPVFTEAFF.